This T cell receptor beta chain was sequenced in a study of identical twins. Study results and caveats: Low generation-probability sequences were in excess among twin-shared out-of-frame alpha sequences.

Template switching, a step in the protocol, added a universal primer site, and cDNA carried unique molecular identifiers. In TCRdb, the 5' RACE reads were re-called with MiXCR into one record per CDR3 protein. The table has a few hundred thousand distinct CDR3 sequences, under 9% seen once; the top ten hold roughly 2%. This clonotype has a handful of counts. Its antigen is still unknown. V lost 4 bases, J lost 2 bases, and 10 bases lay in between. The CDR3 loop spans 14 amino acids. Germline lookup yields CDR1 KGHDR and CDR2 SFDVKD. Separately, the same data were catalogued under a study of yellow fever vaccine responses in identical twins.

The TCR comes from a woman under 30 in good health. Sequencing used memory (CD45RO+) T cells sorted from blood. The chain links TRBV24-1 to TRBJ1-2; D is possibly TRBD1 (5 bases). DNA of the CDR3: TGTGCCACCAGTGACGGGGGGATCAACTATGGCTACACCTTC. Protein sequence: CATSDGGINYGYTF.